These T cell receptor beta chains were read from a single sample in a study of PD-1 blockade in classical Hodgkin lymphoma. Measured with immunoSEQ multiplex PCR; TCRdb has only the in-frame clones, and not every one. Among approximately 65,000 clones listed, about 90% were seen once. Sample: peripheral blood mononuclear cells (PBMCs), taken before the fourth cycle of nivolumab. These receptors all stem from a human donor with classical Hodgkin lymphoma. CDR3s leave out the opening cysteine and the closing phenylalanine or tryptophan. D genes are given only for firm matches.

D: TRBD1
V: TRBV7-3
CDR3: ASSLRGTAEQY

D: NA
V: TRBV2
CDR3: ASSKLEYQETQY

D: TRBD2
V: TRBV6-4
CDR3: ASRRLAASTDTQY

D: NA
V: TRBV5-8
CDR3: ASSLAGNTEAF

D: TRBD1
V: TRBV10-2
CDR3: ASSERQGEPGANVLT

D: NA
V: TRBV9
CDR3: ASSSGVGLDEQY

D: NA
V: TRBV7-2
CDR3: ASSSRDGIEYGYT

D: NA
V: TRBV21-1
CDR3: ASLKPLAQPQH

D: NA
V: TRBV6-6
CDR3: ASSFLNLGANEKLF

D: NA
V: TRBV19
CDR3: ASRPGGNTEAF

D: TRBD2
V: TRBV5-1
CDR3: ASNLAGRNEQF

D: TRBD1
V: TRBV6-5
CDR3: ASSYGDRNNEQF

D: NA
V: TRBV18
CDR3: ASSLAGTTYEQY

D: TRBD1
V: TRBV28
CDR3: ASSLETGGTEAF

D: NA
V: TRBV10-3
CDR3: AISERGLAKNIQY

D: NA
V: TRBV9
CDR3: ASSAGHGDTIY

D: NA
V: TRBV27
CDR3: ASRSEGRGSGNTIY

D: NA
V: TRBV15
CDR3: ATSRDMAGAGNTIY

D: NA
V: TRBV5-6
CDR3: ASSLRQNTEAF